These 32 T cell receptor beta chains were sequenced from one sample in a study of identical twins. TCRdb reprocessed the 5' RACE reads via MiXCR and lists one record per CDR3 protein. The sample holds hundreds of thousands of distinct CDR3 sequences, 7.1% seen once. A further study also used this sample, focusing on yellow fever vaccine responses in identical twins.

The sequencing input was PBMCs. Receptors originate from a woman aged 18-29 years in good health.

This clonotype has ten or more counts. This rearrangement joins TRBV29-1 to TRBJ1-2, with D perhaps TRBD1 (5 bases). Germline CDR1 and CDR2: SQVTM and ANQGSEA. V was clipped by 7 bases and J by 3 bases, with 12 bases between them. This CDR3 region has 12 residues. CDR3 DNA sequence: TGCAGCGACCAAGACAGTGACTATGGCTACACCTTC. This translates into CSDQDSDYGYTF. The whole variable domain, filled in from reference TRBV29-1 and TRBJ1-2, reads SAVISQKPSRDICQRGTSLTIQCQVDSQVTMMFWYRQQPGQSLTLIATANQGSEATYESGFVIDKFPISRPNLTFSTLTVSNMSPEDSSIYLCSDQDSDYGYTFGSGTRLTVV.

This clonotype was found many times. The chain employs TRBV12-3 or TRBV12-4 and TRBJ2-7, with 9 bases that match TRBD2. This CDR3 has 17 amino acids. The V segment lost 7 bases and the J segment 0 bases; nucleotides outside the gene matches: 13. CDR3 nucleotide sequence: TGTGCCAGCACCCAGTGGGTAGCGGGGGCAAGCTCCTACGAGCAGTACTTC. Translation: CASTQWVAGASSYEQYF.

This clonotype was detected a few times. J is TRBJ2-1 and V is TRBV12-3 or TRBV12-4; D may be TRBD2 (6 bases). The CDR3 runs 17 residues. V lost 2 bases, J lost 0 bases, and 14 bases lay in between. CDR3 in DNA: TGTGCCAGCAGTTTATATGGGACTCCCCTCTCCTACAATGAGCAGTTCTTC. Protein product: CASSLYGTPLSYNEQFF.

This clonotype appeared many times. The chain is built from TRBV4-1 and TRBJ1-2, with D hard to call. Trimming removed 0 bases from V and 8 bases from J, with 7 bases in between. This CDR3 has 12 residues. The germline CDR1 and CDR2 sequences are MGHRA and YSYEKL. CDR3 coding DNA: TGCGCCAGCAGCCAAGATGTATACGGCTACACCTTC. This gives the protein CASSQDVYGYTF.

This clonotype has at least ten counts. The CDR3 nucleotides read TGCGCCAGCAGCCAAGATACTAGCGGGAGCCTATTTCGTGTCGAGACCCAGTACTTC. It specifies CASSQDTSGSLFRVETQYF. The chain has TRBV4-1 and TRBJ2-5, with 11 bases identical to TRBD2. CDR3 length: 19 amino acids. The V gene end was trimmed by 0 bases and the J gene end by 5 bases; junction bases not matched to a gene: 14. The germline V gene has CDR1 MGHRA and CDR2 YSYEKL.

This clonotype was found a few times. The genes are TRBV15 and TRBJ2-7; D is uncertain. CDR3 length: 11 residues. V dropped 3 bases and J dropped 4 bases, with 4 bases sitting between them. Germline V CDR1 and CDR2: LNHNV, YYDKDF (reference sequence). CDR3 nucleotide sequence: TGTGCCACCAGCAGGGGATACGAGCAGTACGTC. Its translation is CATSRGYEQYV.

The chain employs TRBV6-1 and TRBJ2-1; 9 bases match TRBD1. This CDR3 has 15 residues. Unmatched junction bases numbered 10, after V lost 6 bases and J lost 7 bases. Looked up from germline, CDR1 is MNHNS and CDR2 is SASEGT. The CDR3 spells CASSLRQGGWNEQFF. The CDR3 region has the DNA TGTGCCAGCAGCCTCCGACAGGGGGGGTGGAATGAGCAGTTCTTC.

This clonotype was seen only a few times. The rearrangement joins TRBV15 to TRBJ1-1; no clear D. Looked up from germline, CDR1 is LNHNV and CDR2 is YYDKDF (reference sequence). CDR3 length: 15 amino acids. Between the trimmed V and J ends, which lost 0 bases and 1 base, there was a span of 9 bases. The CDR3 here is CATSRDRSQNTEAFF. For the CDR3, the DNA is TGTGCCACCAGCAGAGATCGTTCCCAGAACACTGAAGCTTTCTTT.

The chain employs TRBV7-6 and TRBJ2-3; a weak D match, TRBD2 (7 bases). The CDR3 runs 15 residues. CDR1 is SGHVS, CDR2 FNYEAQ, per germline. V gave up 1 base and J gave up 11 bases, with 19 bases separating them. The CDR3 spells CASSLVGGARDLQYF. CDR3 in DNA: TGTGCCAGCAGCTTAGTTGGGGGGGCCAGGGATCTGCAGTATTTT. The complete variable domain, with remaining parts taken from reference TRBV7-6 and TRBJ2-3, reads GAGVSQSPRYKVTKRGQDVALRCDPISGHVSLYWYRQALGQGPEFLTYFNYEAQQDKSGLPNDRFSAERPEGSISTLTIQRTEQRDSAMYRCASSLVGGARDLQYFGPGTRLTVL.

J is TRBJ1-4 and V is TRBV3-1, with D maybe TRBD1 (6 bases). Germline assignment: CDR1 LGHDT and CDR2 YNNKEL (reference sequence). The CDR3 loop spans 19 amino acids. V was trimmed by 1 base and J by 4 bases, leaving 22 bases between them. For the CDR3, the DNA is TGTGCCAGCAGCCAAGCTCTTACAGGGCGCCCACCCTATAATGAAAAACTGTTTTTT. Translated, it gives CASSQALTGRPPYNEKLFF.

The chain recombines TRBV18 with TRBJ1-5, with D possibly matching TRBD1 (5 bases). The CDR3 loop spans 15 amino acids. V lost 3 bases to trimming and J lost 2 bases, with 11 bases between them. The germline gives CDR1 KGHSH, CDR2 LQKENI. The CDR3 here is CASSPGGVGNQPQHF. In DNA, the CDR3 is TGTGCCAGCTCACCGGGAGGGGTAGGCAATCAGCCCCAGCATTTT.

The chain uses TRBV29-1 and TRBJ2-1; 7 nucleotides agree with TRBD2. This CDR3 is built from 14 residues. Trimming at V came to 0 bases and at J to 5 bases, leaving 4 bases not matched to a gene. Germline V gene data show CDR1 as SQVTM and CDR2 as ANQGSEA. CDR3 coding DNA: TGCAGCGTTGAAGATCGCGGGAGTAACAATGAGCAGTTCTTC. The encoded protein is CSVEDRGSNNEQFF.

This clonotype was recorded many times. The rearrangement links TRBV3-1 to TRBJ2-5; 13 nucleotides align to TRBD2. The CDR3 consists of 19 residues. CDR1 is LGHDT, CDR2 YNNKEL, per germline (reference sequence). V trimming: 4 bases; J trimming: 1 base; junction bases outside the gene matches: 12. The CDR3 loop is CASSPTFGTSGALQETQYF. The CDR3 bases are TGTGCCAGCAGCCCCACCTTTGGGACTAGCGGGGCCCTCCAAGAGACCCAGTACTTC.

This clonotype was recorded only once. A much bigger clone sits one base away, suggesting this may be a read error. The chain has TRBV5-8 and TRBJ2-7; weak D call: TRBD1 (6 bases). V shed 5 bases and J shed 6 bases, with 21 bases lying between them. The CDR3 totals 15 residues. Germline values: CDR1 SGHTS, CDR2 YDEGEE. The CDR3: CASSRTSLRDTEQYV. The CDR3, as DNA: TGTGCCAGCAGTCGTACCTCCCTCCGGGACACCGAGCAGTACGTC.

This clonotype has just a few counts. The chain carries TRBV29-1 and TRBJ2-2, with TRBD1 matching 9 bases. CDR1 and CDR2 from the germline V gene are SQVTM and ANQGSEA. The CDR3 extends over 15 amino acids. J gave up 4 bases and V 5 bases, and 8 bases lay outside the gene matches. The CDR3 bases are TGCAGCGTTTACCACAGGGGGCGCGGCACCGGGGAGCTGTTTTTT. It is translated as CSVYHRGRGTGELFF.

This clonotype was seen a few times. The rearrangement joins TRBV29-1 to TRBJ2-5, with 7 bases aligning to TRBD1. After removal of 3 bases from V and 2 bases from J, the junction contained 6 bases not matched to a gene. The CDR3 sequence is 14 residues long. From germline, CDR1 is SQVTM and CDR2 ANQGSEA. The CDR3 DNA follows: TGCAGCGTTGATGGACAGGCCGTACAAGAGACCCAGTACTTC. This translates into CSVDGQAVQETQYF. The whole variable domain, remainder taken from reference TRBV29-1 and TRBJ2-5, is SAVISQKPSRDICQRGTSLTIQCQVDSQVTMMFWYRQQPGQSLTLIATANQGSEATYESGFVIDKFPISRPNLTFSTLTVSNMSPEDSSIYLCSVDGQAVQETQYFGPGTRLLVL.

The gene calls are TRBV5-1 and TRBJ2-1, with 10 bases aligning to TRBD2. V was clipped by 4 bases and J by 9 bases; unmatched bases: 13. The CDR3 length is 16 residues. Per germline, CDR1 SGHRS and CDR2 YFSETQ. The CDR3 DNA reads TGCGCCAGCAGCCCTGGTCCCAGCGGGAGGGCCGGTGAGCAGTTCTTC. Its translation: CASSPGPSGRAGEQFF.

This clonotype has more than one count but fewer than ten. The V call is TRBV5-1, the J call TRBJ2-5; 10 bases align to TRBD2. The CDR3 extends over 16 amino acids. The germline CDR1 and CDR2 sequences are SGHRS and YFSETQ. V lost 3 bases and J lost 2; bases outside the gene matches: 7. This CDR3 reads CASSWQLAGWQETQYF. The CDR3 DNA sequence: TGCGCCAGCAGCTGGCAACTAGCGGGGTGGCAAGAGACCCAGTACTTC.

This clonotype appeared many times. DNA of the CDR3: TGTGCCAGCGTCATCTTGGGGCGGGGGGTTAACAATGAGCAGTTCTTC. Translating gives CASVILGRGVNNEQFF. This rearrangement joins TRBV12-3 or TRBV12-4 to TRBJ2-1, with 8 bases fitting TRBD2. The J segment lost 5 bases and the V segment lost 8 bases, leaving 14 bases of the junction unmatched. The CDR3 is 16 residues long.

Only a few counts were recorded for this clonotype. In DNA form, the CDR3 reads TGTGCCAGCCAATCGGGACAGGGTAATACCGAGCAGTACTTC. This encodes CASQSGQGNTEQYF. The chain is built from TRBV9 and TRBJ2-7; 9 nucleotides agree with TRBD1. V trimming: 7 bases; J trimming: 6 bases; junction bases outside the gene matches: 11. Per the germline V gene, CDR1 is SGDLS and CDR2 is YYNGEE. The CDR3 consists of 14 residues.

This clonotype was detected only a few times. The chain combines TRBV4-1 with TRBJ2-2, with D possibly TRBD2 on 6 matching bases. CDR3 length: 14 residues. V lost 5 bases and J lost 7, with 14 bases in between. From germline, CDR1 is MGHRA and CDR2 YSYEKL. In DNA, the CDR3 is TGCGCCAGCAGCTTCCGGGAGATCAACGGGGAGCTGTTTTTT. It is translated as CASSFREINGELFF.

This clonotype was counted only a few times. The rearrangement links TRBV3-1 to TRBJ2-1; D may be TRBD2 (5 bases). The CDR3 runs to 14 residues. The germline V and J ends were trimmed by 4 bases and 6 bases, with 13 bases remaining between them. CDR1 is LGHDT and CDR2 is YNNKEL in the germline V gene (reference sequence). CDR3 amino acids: CASSPMDSGNEQFF. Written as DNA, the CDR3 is TGTGCCAGCAGCCCCATGGACTCGGGCAATGAGCAGTTCTTC.

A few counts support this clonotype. The CDR3 region has the DNA TGTGCCAGCAGCCAGAATAGACTAGCGGGAGAGGGCCAAGAGACCCAGTACTTC. It specifies CASSQNRLAGEGQETQYF. The chain combines TRBV11-1 with TRBJ2-5; 12 nucleotides line up with TRBD2. Unmatched junction bases numbered 11, after V lost 5 bases and J lost 1 base. Germline CDR1 reads SGHAT; CDR2 reads FQDESV (reference sequence). The CDR3 contains 18 residues.

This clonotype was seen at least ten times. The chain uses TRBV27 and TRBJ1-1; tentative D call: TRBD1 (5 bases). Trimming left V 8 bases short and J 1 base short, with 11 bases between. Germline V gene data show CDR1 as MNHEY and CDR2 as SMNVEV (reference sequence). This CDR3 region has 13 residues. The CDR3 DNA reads TGTGCCAGCCACCAGGGATCGAACACTGAAGCTTTCTTT. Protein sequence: CASHQGSNTEAFF.

The CDR3 DNA reads as TGTGCCAGCAGCACGAGGGGACCCTACAATGAGCAGTTCTTC. Its translation: CASSTRGPYNEQFF. The chain uses TRBV14 and TRBJ2-1; D might be TRBD1 or TRBD2, each matching 5 bases. This CDR3 is built from 14 residues. Trimming stripped 5 bases from V and 2 bases from J, with 10 bases between. Per germline, CDR1 SGHDN and CDR2 FVKESK.

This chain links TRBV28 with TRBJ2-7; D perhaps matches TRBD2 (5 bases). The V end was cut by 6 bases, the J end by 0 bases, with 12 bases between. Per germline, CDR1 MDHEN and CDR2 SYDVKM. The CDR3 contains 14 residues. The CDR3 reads CASSPHSGSYEQYF. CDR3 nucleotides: TGTGCCAGCAGCCCGCACAGCGGCTCCTACGAGCAGTACTTC.

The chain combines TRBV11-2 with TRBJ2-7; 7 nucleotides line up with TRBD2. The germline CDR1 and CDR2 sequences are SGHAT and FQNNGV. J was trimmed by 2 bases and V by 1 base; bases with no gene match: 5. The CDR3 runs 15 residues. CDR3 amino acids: CASSLGWGGPYEQYF. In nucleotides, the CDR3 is TGTGCCAGCAGCTTAGGGTGGGGGGGTCCCTACGAGCAGTACTTC.

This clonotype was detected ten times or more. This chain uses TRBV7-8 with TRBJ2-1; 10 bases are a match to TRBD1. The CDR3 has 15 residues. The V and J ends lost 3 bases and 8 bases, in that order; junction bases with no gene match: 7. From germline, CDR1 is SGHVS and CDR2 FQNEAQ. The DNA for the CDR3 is TGTGCCAGCAGCTTTGCGACAGGGGGCAAGGATGAGCAGTTCTTC. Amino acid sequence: CASSFATGGKDEQFF. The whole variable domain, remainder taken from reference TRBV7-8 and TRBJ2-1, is GAGVSQSPRYKVAKRGQDVALRCDPISGHVSLFWYQQALGQGPEFLTYFQNEAQLDKSGLPSDRFFAERPEGSVSTLKIQRTQQEDSAVYLCASSFATGGKDEQFFGPGTRLTVL.

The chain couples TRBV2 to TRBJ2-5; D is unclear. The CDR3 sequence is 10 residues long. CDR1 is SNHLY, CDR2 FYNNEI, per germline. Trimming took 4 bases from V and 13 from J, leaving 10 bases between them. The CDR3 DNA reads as TGTGCCAGCAGTGGGGTAGGGTCGTACTTC. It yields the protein CASSGVGSYF. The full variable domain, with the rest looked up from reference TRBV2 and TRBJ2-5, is EPEVTQTPSHQVTQMGQEVILRCVPISNHLYFYWYRQILGQKVEFLVSFYNNEISEKSEIFDDQFSVERPDGSNFTLKIRSTKLEDSAMYFCASSGVGSYFGPGTRLLVL.

The CDR3 loop reads CATSRGGGPKRNTEAFF. The CDR3, as DNA: TGTGCCACCAGCAGGGGTGGGGGACCCAAGCGGAACACTGAAGCTTTCTTT. The chain is built from TRBV15 and TRBJ1-1; a possible D gene is TRBD1 (5 bases). CDR3 length: 17 residues. The germline CDR1 and CDR2 sequences are LNHNV and YYDKDF (reference sequence). V lost 3 bases, J lost 1 base, and 18 bases lay in between.

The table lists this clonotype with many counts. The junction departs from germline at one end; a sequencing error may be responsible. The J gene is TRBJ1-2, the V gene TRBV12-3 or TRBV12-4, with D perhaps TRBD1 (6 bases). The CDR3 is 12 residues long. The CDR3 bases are TGTGCCAGCAGCTCGCAACCGGGACATTCCAACTTC. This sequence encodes CASSSQPGHSNF.

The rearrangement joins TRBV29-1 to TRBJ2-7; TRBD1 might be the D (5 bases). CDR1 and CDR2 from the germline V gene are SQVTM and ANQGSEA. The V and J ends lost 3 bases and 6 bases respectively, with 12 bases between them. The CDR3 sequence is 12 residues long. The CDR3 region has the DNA TGCAGCGTTGAGGGGCAGGCCTTCGAGCAGTACTTC. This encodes CSVEGQAFEQYF.